This T cell receptor (beta chain) was profiled in a study of metastatic and nonmetastatic thyroid tumors. From germline, CDR1 is SGHDT and CDR2 YYEEEE. This CDR3 is built from 15 residues. J gave up 1 base and V 4 bases, and 4 bases lay outside the gene matches. No treatment of any kind had been given to any patient before thyroid surgery. MiXCR reprocessed the PCR reads for TCRdb. The data contain under 7,500 clones, under 35% of them singletons. This clone was seen ten or more times. Antigen: not known. Broader study findings: According to reports, the diversity of TCR beta was significantly higher in malignant thyroid tumors than in benign nodules, and this held in both blood and tumor samples.

Sequencing was done on a sample of adjacent normal tissue. This rearrangement joins TRBV5-6 to TRBJ2-3, with 9 bases matching TRBD1. This TCR was recovered from a female donor with papillary thyroid cancer or a benign thyroid nodule (not recorded which). Some clones in this sample may be carry-over from other donors' samples. Here the CDR3 reads CASSLQGAGTDTQYF. In DNA, the CDR3 is TGTGCCAGCAGCCTACAGGGGGCTGGCACAGATACGCAGTATTTT. Full variable domain (missing parts from reference TRBV5-6 and TRBJ2-3): DAGVTQSPTHLIKTRGQQVTLRCSPKSGHDTVSWYQQALGQGPQFIFQYYEEEERQRGNFPDRFSGHQFPNYSSELNVNALLLGDSALYLCASSLQGAGTDTQYFGPGTRLTVL.